Presented here are 28 T cell receptor beta chains from one specimen sequenced in a study of tumour-infiltrating T cells in Burkitt lymphoma. Some clones are missing from TCRdb's copy, which holds only in-frame ones; the method was immunoSEQ multiplex PCR. The data contain over 950 clones, about 15% of them singletons. The sample comprised tumor tissue. The receptors were gathered from a human donor with Burkitt lymphoma.

The J gene is TRBJ2-3, the V gene TRBV9, with D perhaps TRBD2 (5 bases). The V and J ends lost 3 bases and 2 bases respectively, with 7 bases between them. This CDR3 is 13 amino acids long. Germline V gene sequence: CDR1 SGDLS, CDR2 YYNGEE. The CDR3 protein is CASSDGVTDTQYF. CDR3 DNA sequence: TGTGCCAGCAGCGACGGGGTCACAGATACGCAGTATTTT.

The sample holds a few counts of this clone. V and J are TRBV9 and TRBJ2-7; 12 bases are a match to TRBD2. CDR3 length equals 16 residues. With 3 bases clipped from V and 3 bases from J, the junction kept 7 bases outside the gene matches. CDR1 SGDLS and CDR2 YYNGEE come from the germline V gene. CDR3 in amino acids: CASSARLAGAIYEQYV. The CDR3 DNA follows: TGTGCCAGCAGCGCCCGACTAGCGGGGGCTATCTACGAGCAGTACGTC.

This clone has only a few counts. The J gene is TRBJ1-5, the V gene TRBV10-3, with TRBD1 as a possible D gene (5 bases). CDR1 is ENHRY, CDR2 SYGVKD, per germline. Trimming shortened V by 0 bases and J by 9 bases, and 15 bases separated the two germline ends. CDR3 size: 15 residues. CDR3 amino acids: CAISESIGGGRPQHF. CDR3 sequence (DNA): TGTGCCATCAGTGAGTCAATCGGGGGTGGTCGGCCCCAGCATTTT.

About this clone: Because the CDR3 is missing its conserved closing phenylalanine or tryptophan, this is likely a read error. It is unclear where the CDR3 begins or ends on the DNA, so no DNA is shown, and the CDR3 is as TCRdb lists it. This rearrangement joins TRBV21-1 to TRBJ1-3. TRBV21-1 is marked as a pseudogene. The CDR3 length is 11 residues, termini included. CDR3 residues: CASSKGGTRTS.

The chain is built from TRBV9 and TRBJ1-1; D gene ambiguous. Germline CDR1 SGDLS, CDR2 YYNGEE. Trimming took off 3 bases at V and 4 bases at J, with 19 bases between the two ends. The length of the CDR3 is 16 residues. The CDR3 is CASSGASPKGGTEAFF. The CDR3 region has the DNA TGTGCCAGCAGCGGGGCCAGTCCAAAAGGTGGCACTGAAGCTTTCTTT.

V gene TRBV19 combines with J gene TRBJ2-3, with TRBD2 matching 14 bases. J gave up 1 base and V 5 bases, and 8 bases lay outside the gene matches. The V gene's germline CDR1 is LNHDA and CDR2 SQIVND (reference sequence). The CDR3 totals 18 residues. CDR3 DNA sequence: TGTGCCAGTAGTCAGACTAGCGGGGGGGCCGGGGGCACAGATACGCAGTATTTT. Protein: CASSQTSGGAGGTDTQYF. Filled out from reference TRBV19 and TRBJ2-3, the complete variable domain reads DGGITQSPKYLFRKEGQNVTLSCEQNLNHDAMYWYRQDPGQGLRLIYYSQIVNDFQKGDIAEGYSVSREKKESFPLTVTSAQKNPTAFYLCASSQTSGGAGGTDTQYFGPGTRLTVL.

The genes are TRBV19 and TRBJ2-7, with D perhaps matching TRBD1 (6 bases). Trimming removed 6 bases at V and 7 bases at J, with 19 bases between. The CDR3 length is 14 residues. Germline V gene data show CDR1 as LNHDA and CDR2 as SQIVND (reference sequence). CDR3 sequence (DNA): TGTGCCAGTAGGGGACCCTCAGGGGTTGGGGAGCAGTACTTC. As protein: CASRGPSGVGEQYF.

This clone was counted only a few times. The chain joins TRBV29-1 to TRBJ1-2; D is undetermined. The V end lost 0 bases, the J end lost 4 bases, and 6 bases lay between the germline ends. CDR1 and CDR2 from the germline V gene are SQVTM and ANQGSEA. The length of the CDR3 is 12 residues. The CDR3 sequence is CSVEDRIYGYTF. CDR3 nucleotides: TGCAGCGTTGAAGATCGAATCTATGGCTACACCTTC.

The chain links TRBV28 to TRBJ2-1; possibly TRBD1 for D (6 bases). V lost 6 bases, J lost 2 bases, and 14 bases lay in between. Germline V gene lookup returns CDR1 MDHEN and CDR2 SYDVKM. CDR3 size: 15 residues. The CDR3, as DNA: TGTGCCAGCAGATATCCGGGACACCCCTACAATGAGCAGTTCTTC. This codes for CASRYPGHPYNEQFF.

This clone showed up just a few times. The junction differs from germline at one of its ends, possibly a read error. The V call is TRBV5-1, the J call TRBJ1-2, with unresolved D. Germline V gives CDR1 SGHRS, CDR2 YFSETQ. The CDR3 covers 16 residues. The CDR3 here is CASSLGAGLSNYDYTF. CDR3 in DNA: TGCGCCAGCAGCTTGGGGGCCGGGCTCTCTAACTATGACTACACCTTC.

This clone was seen only a few times. At one end the junction does not follow the germline gene, possibly because of a read error. V gene TRBV2 combines with J gene TRBJ1-2; unclear D gene. CDR3 length: 15 residues. Germline CDR1 reads SNHLY; CDR2 reads FYNNEI. CDR3 protein: CASSGRQTTNYGYTF. The CDR3 DNA follows: TGTGCTAGCAGTGGGAGGCAGACAACTAACTATGGCTACACCTTC.

The chain employs TRBV2 and TRBJ1-3, with D uncertain. Germline CDR1 is SNHLY and CDR2 is FYNNEI. The CDR3 length is 17 residues. V lost 9 bases to trimming and J lost 0 bases, with 21 bases between them. CDR3 region: CASTLGSRRTSGNTIYF. DNA for the CDR3: TGTGCCAGTACATTGGGGTCACGAAGGACCTCTGGAAACACCATATATTTT.

The chain is built from TRBV28 and TRBJ2-5; D may be TRBD2 (5 bases). The CDR3 loop spans 13 amino acids. CDR1 and CDR2 (germline): MDHEN, SYDVKM. Trimming stripped 6 bases from V and 2 bases from J, with 10 bases between. CDR3 loop: CASRQPGQETQYF. The CDR3 DNA reads TGTGCCAGCAGACAACCGGGACAAGAGACCCAGTACTTC.

This clone has a handful of counts. The J gene is TRBJ2-1, the V gene TRBV2, with 7 bases aligning to TRBD1. The CDR3 runs to 11 residues. Trimming took 5 bases from V and 15 from J; bases not matched to a gene: 7. Germline CDR1 is SNHLY and CDR2 is FYNNEI. CDR3: CASSTDRAPFF. The CDR3, as DNA: TGTGCCAGCAGTACTGACAGGGCACCGTTCTTC.

This clone showed up just a few times. V and J are TRBV5-1 and TRBJ2-3, with D perhaps matching TRBD1 (6 bases). CDR1 is SGHRS, CDR2 YFSETQ, per germline. Trimming stripped 0 bases from V and 4 bases from J, with 9 bases between. The length of the CDR3 is 14 residues. The CDR3, as DNA: TGCGCCAGCAGCTTGGAACAGGGATCAGATACGCAGTATTTT. The encoded protein is CASSLEQGSDTQYF.

V and J are TRBV4-1 and TRBJ2-1; D not resolved. This CDR3 contains 15 residues. CDR1 is MGHRA, CDR2 YSYEKL, per germline. V lost 5 bases and J 0 bases, leaving 11 bases between the germline ends. CDR3 coding DNA: TGCGCCAGCAGCTTGGAATTGAGCTCCTACAATGAGCAGTTCTTC. It yields the protein CASSLELSSYNEQFF.

The gene calls are TRBV2 and TRBJ1-6; D is perhaps TRBD1 (6 bases). CDR1 and CDR2 from the germline V gene are SNHLY and FYNNEI. CDR3 length: 16 amino acids. V was cut by 4 bases and J by 2 bases, with 12 bases left in between. The CDR3 DNA reads TGTGCCAGCAGTGGGGGGGCGGGGACCTATAATTCACCCCTCCACTTT. Encoded protein: CASSGGAGTYNSPLHF.

This clone has a handful of counts. The V gene is TRBV2, the J gene TRBJ1-5; maybe TRBD1 (6 bases). V was pared by 2 bases and J by 4 bases, with 9 bases between. The CDR3 covers 14 residues. CDR1 is SNHLY, CDR2 FYNNEI, per germline. The chain's CDR3 is CASSELQGNQPQHF. Written as DNA, the CDR3 is TGTGCCAGCAGTGAATTACAGGGTAATCAGCCCCAGCATTTT.

The V and J genes are TRBV11-2 and TRBJ2-2; D gene unclear. CDR1 is SGHAT, CDR2 FQNNGV, per germline. This CDR3 is built from 14 residues. The V and J ends lost 2 bases and 6 bases respectively, with 10 bases between them. The CDR3 nucleotides read TGTGCCAGCAGCTTAAGGTCCGGGTCCGGGGAGCTGTTTTTT. Amino acids: CASSLRSGSGELFF. Supplemented by reference TRBV11-2 and TRBJ2-2, the full variable domain reads EAGVAQSPRYKIIEKRQSVAFWCNPISGHATLYWYQQILGQGPKLLIQFQNNGVVDDSQLPKDRFSAERLKGVDSTLKIQPAKLEDSAVYLCASSLRSGSGELFFGEGSRLTVL.

This chain uses TRBV7-2 with TRBJ1-2; D unclear. Trimming removed 1 base at V and 8 bases at J, with 11 bases between. The CDR3 is 13 residues long. The germline V gene encodes CDR1 SGHTA and CDR2 FQGNSA. Written as DNA, the CDR3 is TGTGCCAGCAGCTTAGAACAGACGGGAGGCTACACCTTC. This sequence encodes CASSLEQTGGYTF.

The rearrangement joins TRBV27 to TRBJ2-7; D perhaps matches TRBD2 (7 bases). CDR3 length: 15 residues. V was clipped by 3 bases and J by 2 bases, with 14 bases between them. The germline CDR1 and CDR2 sequences are MNHEY and SMNVEV (reference sequence). For the CDR3, the DNA is TGTGCCAGCAGTTTGGGCGGGGGCCCTACCTACGAGCAGTACTTC. This sequence encodes CASSLGGGPTYEQYF.

V and J are TRBV28 and TRBJ1-5; perhaps TRBD1 as D (6 bases). Germline values: CDR1 MDHEN, CDR2 SYDVKM. V was shortened by 11 bases and J by 3 bases, with 14 bases between the two germline ends. This CDR3 contains 13 residues. CDR3 bases: TGTGCCTCCGAGGACAGTCTCAATCAGCCCCAGCATTTT. Its translation is CASEDSLNQPQHF.

The chain links TRBV5-6 to TRBJ1-5; D is unclear. This CDR3 has 13 amino acids. The V and J ends lost 5 bases and 6 bases respectively, with 12 bases between them. Germline lookup yields CDR1 SGHDT and CDR2 YYEEEE. Here the CDR3 reads CASSTEPGQPQHF. CDR3 sequence (DNA): TGTGCCAGCAGTACCGAGCCAGGTCAGCCCCAGCATTTT.

CDR3 region: CASRFGQPNTEAFF. The CDR3 region has the DNA TGTGCCAGCAGGTTTGGACAGCCGAACACTGAAGCTTTCTTT. This sequence joins TRBV27 and TRBJ1-1, with D perhaps matching TRBD1 (6 bases). Germline-derived CDR1 and CDR2 are MNHEY and SMNVEV (reference sequence). The V gene lost 6 bases and the J gene lost 1 base, with 12 bases spanning the gap. The CDR3 is made up of 14 amino acids.

CDR3 region: CSVVGFVHTEAFF. CDR3 in DNA: TGCAGCGTTGTAGGGTTCGTTCACACTGAAGCTTTCTTT. The V call is TRBV29-1, the J call TRBJ1-1; no firm D call. The CDR3 has 13 amino acids. The germline V gene encodes CDR1 SQVTM and CDR2 ANQGSEA. Trimming cost V 4 bases and J 3 bases, with 12 bases left between them.

This clone was recorded a few times. The rearrangement joins TRBV29-1 to TRBJ2-7, with D hard to call. V was clipped by 4 bases and J by 5 bases, with 12 bases between them. CDR1 is SQVTM and CDR2 is ANQGSEA in the germline V gene. The CDR3 covers 12 residues. CDR3 sequence: CSVARTQHEQYF. CDR3 DNA sequence: TGCAGCGTTGCCAGGACGCAGCACGAGCAGTACTTC.

This clone has just a few counts. This chain connects TRBV7-2 to TRBJ2-3; TRBD1 matches 7 bases. The V and J ends lost 2 bases and 1 base, in that order; junction bases with no gene match: 12. The CDR3 is 18 residues long. Per the germline V gene, CDR1 is SGHTA and CDR2 is FQGNSA. The CDR3 is CASSLYGTELRGTDTQYF. CDR3 coding DNA: TGTGCCAGCAGCTTATACGGGACAGAACTACGCGGCACAGATACGCAGTATTTT.

The CDR3 bases are TGTGCCAGCAGCTTAGGACAGTGGGGTGAGACCCAGTACTTC. Protein sequence: CASSLGQWGETQYF. The V and J genes are TRBV7-9 and TRBJ2-5; D might be TRBD1 (5 bases). Germline V gene data show CDR1 as SEHNR and CDR2 as FQNEAQ (reference sequence). This CDR3 comprises 14 residues. The V gene lost 1 base and the J gene lost 5 bases, with 11 bases spanning the gap.